This T cell receptor beta chain is drawn from a study of T cell repertoires in cytomegalovirus infection. The CDR3 extends over 12 amino acids. Germline CDR1 reads SGHRS; CDR2 reads YFSETQ. The V end was cut by 4 bases, the J end by 0 bases, with 4 bases between. TCRdb recomputed calls from the reads with MiXCR, one row per CDR3 protein. The data contain approximately 160,000 distinct CDR3 sequences, roughly 18% of them seen just once; the ten biggest clones take up under 20%. The chain has TRBV5-1 and TRBJ1-1; D is ambiguous. The receptor was isolated from a human donor in good health (CMV status not recorded). Some clones in this sample may be carry-over from other donors' samples. Sequenced input: CD8+ T cells from PBMCs. CDR3 DNA sequence: TGCGCCAGCAGCGGGATGAACACTGAAGCTTTCTTT. The encoded protein is CASSGMNTEAFF.